The next 5 T cell receptor beta chains were all read from a single sample in a study of OX40 agonist ivuxolimab in advanced cancers. Libraries were prepared by immunoSEQ multiplex PCR; TCRdb keeps only in-frame clonotypes and omits some of them. This sample has 30,000 to 45,000 clones, with about 88% found just once. The sample consisted of CD4+ or CD8+ T cells sorted from blood, taken in a trial of the OX40 agonist ivuxolimab. These receptors all come from an adult with an advanced solid tumor such as melanoma, head and neck, liver or kidney cancer.

The chain is built from TRBV27 and TRBJ2-1; a weak D match, TRBD1 (6 bases). CDR3 size: 15 residues. CDR1 and CDR2 from the germline V gene are MNHEY and SMNVEV (reference sequence). Trimming cost V 3 bases and J 7 bases, with 16 bases left between them. In DNA form, the CDR3 reads TGTGCCAGCAGTTTGGGGCAGGGGCCCCGAAATGAGCAGTTCTTC. It encodes CASSLGQGPRNEQFF.

This clone was seen more than once but under ten times. The chain couples TRBV27 to TRBJ2-2; 8 nucleotides align to TRBD2. This CDR3 spans 17 amino acids. Germline CDR1 is MNHEY and CDR2 is SMNVEV (reference sequence). V trimming: 5 bases; J trimming: 5 bases; junction bases outside the gene matches: 13. CDR3 amino acids: CASSPSGSGSFTGELFF. DNA for the CDR3: TGTGCCAGCAGTCCCTCAGGGAGCGGGAGTTTTACCGGGGAGCTGTTTTTT.

J is TRBJ2-7 and V is TRBV4-3, with 9 bases lining up with TRBD1. CDR3 length: 16 residues. CDR1 and CDR2 (germline): LGHNA, YSLEER. The trim removed 3 bases at V and 4 bases at J, leaving 10 bases unmatched. CDR3 loop: CASSQIHRDRDYEQYF. The CDR3 DNA follows: TGCGCCAGCAGCCAGATACACCGGGACAGGGATTACGAGCAGTACTTC.

This clone came up once. The CDR3 nucleotides read TGCGCCAGCAGCCCAGCTTTTCCGAACGAGCAGTACTTC. It translates to CASSPAFPNEQYF. The V call is TRBV4-1, the J call TRBJ2-7, with no clear D. Trimming cost V 4 bases and J 5 bases, with 12 bases left between them. There are 13 residues in the CDR3. Germline assignment: CDR1 MGHRA and CDR2 YSYEKL.

V usage is TRBV13 and J usage is TRBJ2-2; D gene ambiguous. CDR1 and CDR2 from the germline V gene are PRHDT and FYEKMQ (reference sequence). This CDR3 has 17 residues. Trimming removed 4 bases at V and 4 bases at J, with 19 bases between. The CDR3 DNA is TGTGCCAGCAGCTCAACCCCTACAGAGCTGAGCACCGGGGAGCTGTTTTTT. It yields the protein CASSSTPTELSTGELFF.